The 7 T cell receptor beta chains in this list originate from one sample, sequenced in a study of T cell repertoires in cytomegalovirus infection. Their specific antigens are unknown. TCRdb passed the reads through MiXCR, listing each CDR3 protein once. The sample lists approximately 500,000 distinct CDR3 sequences; roughly a third were seen once. Sequences were derived from cultured PBMCs, sampled from culture after CMV antigen stimulation. The receptor source for this set is a human donor in good health (CMV status not recorded). Some clones in this sample may be carry-over from other donors' samples.

The chain's CDR3 is CASSRQGSGTEAFF. The CDR3 region has the DNA TGTGCCAGTAGTAGACAGGGATCTGGTACTGAAGCTTTCTTT. The chain has TRBV19 and TRBJ1-1; 7 positions match TRBD1. CDR3 length equals 14 residues. With 4 bases clipped from V and 5 bases from J, the junction kept 7 bases outside the gene matches. Germline values: CDR1 LNHDA, CDR2 SQIVND (reference sequence).

This clonotype has only a few counts. This chain links TRBV5-1 with TRBJ2-2; 8 bases align to TRBD2. This CDR3 spans 16 amino acids. The germline V gene has CDR1 SGHRS and CDR2 YFSETQ. V shed 5 bases and J 1 base; nucleotides not matched to a gene: 7. The CDR3 loop reads CASSPPGRENTGELFF. The CDR3 DNA reads TGCGCCAGCAGTCCCCCCGGGAGGGAGAACACCGGGGAGCTGTTTTTT.

This clonotype was counted at least ten times. The chain links TRBV9 to TRBJ2-6; D might be TRBD2 (6 bases). Germline V gene lookup returns CDR1 SGDLS and CDR2 YYNGEE. The CDR3 spans 19 residues. V was cut by 4 bases and J by 0 bases, with 20 bases left in between. CDR3 protein: CASSPQGTLGGSGANVLTF. For the CDR3, the DNA is TGTGCCAGCAGCCCCCAAGGGACGTTGGGGGGCTCTGGGGCCAACGTCCTGACTTTC.

The chain recombines TRBV28 with TRBJ1-1, with TRBD1 matching 11 bases. The CDR3 spans 16 residues. Germline V CDR1 and CDR2: MDHEN, SYDVKM. The V and J ends lost 5 bases and 0 bases, in that order; junction bases with no gene match: 5. The CDR3 DNA follows: TGTGCCAGCAGTCCGGGACAGGGGGAAGTGAACACTGAAGCTTTCTTT. As protein: CASSPGQGEVNTEAFF.

This clonotype was picked up a small number of times. This chain links TRBV7-2 with TRBJ2-2, with 13 bases matching TRBD2. The germline CDR1 and CDR2 sequences are SGHTA and FQGNSA. This CDR3 comprises 16 residues. With V trimmed by 5 bases and J by 7 bases, 7 bases remained unmatched. CDR3 DNA sequence: TGTGCCAGCAGCCTAGGACTAGCGGGAGTCGGCGGGGAGCTGTTTTTT. Translating it yields CASSLGLAGVGGELFF.

This chain's CDR3 is CASSSRDIKYQETQYF. In DNA, the CDR3 is TGTGCCAGCAGTTCCCGGGACATAAAGTACCAAGAGACCCAGTACTTC. The chain employs TRBV6-2 or TRBV6-3 and TRBJ2-5, with D perhaps TRBD1 (6 bases). The CDR3 is 16 amino acids. The V gene lost 4 bases and the J gene lost 0 bases, with 15 bases spanning the gap. From germline, CDR1 is MNHEY and CDR2 SVGEGT.

This sequence joins TRBV7-6 and TRBJ2-7; 11 bases agree with TRBD2. The CDR3 contains 13 residues. V lost 5 bases, J lost 9 bases, and 6 bases stayed unmatched. In germline, CDR1 is SGHVS, CDR2 FNYEAQ. The DNA of the CDR3 is TGTGCCAGCAGCACGGGACTAGCGGTTGGGCAGTACGTC. Protein: CASSTGLAVGQYV.